These T cell receptor beta chains were read from a single sample in a study of CD8 T cells in Susac syndrome. TCRdb processed the immunoSEQ multiplex PCR reads anew with MiXCR; each CDR3 protein has one entry. The sample consists of some 150,000 distinct CDR3 sequences, 94% of them appearing once. Sequencing was carried out using CD8+ T cells from PBMCs. All receptors derive from a human donor in good health. Each CDR3 is given with its conserved first and last residue. The order of the fields is D gene, clone size, J gene, V gene, CDR3 DNA, CDR3 protein. A D gene is named only where the DNA matches it firmly. Not every row has a clone size; where given, it reads once, few, many or a size class.

.,.,TRBJ2-1,TRBV12-3/TRBV12-4,TGTGCCAGCGGGGTTTACAATGAGCAGTTCTTC,CASGVYNEQFF
.,.,TRBJ2-2,TRBV20-1,TGCAGTGCTAGAGATATCGGGAGAGGCACCGGGGAGCTGTTTTTT,CSARDIGRGTGELFF
.,.,TRBJ1-2,TRBV20-1,TGCAGTGCTCCGTACCTCCAAAAACAGGCGCGGCCTGGCTACACCTTC,CSAPYLQKQARPGYTF
.,.,TRBJ2-2,TRBV11-2,TGTGCCAGCCGATCAGCGAACACCGGGGAGCTGTTTTTT,CASRSANTGELFF
TRBD1,.,TRBJ2-5,TRBV6-5,TGTGCCAGCAGTTACGGGGACAGGGGAGAGACCCAGTACTTC,CASSYGDRGETQYF
.,.,TRBJ2-3,TRBV18,TGTGCCAGCTCACCAGGGACCAGCACAGATACGCAGTATTTT,CASSPGTSTDTQYF
TRBD1,.,TRBJ2-6,TRBV6-5,TGTGCCAGCACCCAGGGGACAGGCAACGTCCTGACTTTC,CASTQGTGNVLTF
TRBD2,.,TRBJ2-3,TRBV7-2,TGTGCCAGCAGCTTAGGGTTTTCTCTAGCGGGGAGCACAGATACGCAGTATTTT,CASSLGFSLAGSTDTQYF
TRBD1,.,TRBJ1-2,TRBV7-9,TGTGCCAGCAGCCTGGGACAGGGGGGCTATGGCTACACCTTC,CASSLGQGGYGYTF
.,.,TRBJ2-1,TRBV27,TGTGCCAGCAGCTTTAGCAATGAGCAGTTCTTC,CASSFSNEQFF
TRBD2,.,TRBJ2-5,TRBV27,TGTGCCAGCAGCTTTAAGGCTAGCGGGAGTGGCGAGACCCAGTACTTC,CASSFKASGSGETQYF
.,.,TRBJ2-7,TRBV4-3,TGCGCCAGCAGCCAAGATAAGGGTTACGAGCAGTACTTC,CASSQDKGYEQYF
TRBD2,.,TRBJ2-1,TRBV20-1,TGCAGTGCTAGAGGACCCGGGACTAGCTATAATGAGCAGTTCTTC,CSARGPGTSYNEQFF
TRBD2,.,TRBJ2-1,TRBV20-1,TGCAGTGCTAGAGAGGAGCGGGAGGGGCACAATGAGCAGTTCTTC,CSAREEREGHNEQFF
.,.,TRBJ1-1,TRBV4-1,TGCGCCAGCAGCCAAGGGCAGCGGTACACTGAAGCTTTCTTT,CASSQGQRYTEAFF
.,.,TRBJ1-1,TRBV29-1,TGCAGCGTGGAGCAGGGCACTGAAGCTTTCTTT,CSVEQGTEAFF
.,.,TRBJ2-2,TRBV20-1,TGCAGTGCTAGAGGGGCGACTACTAGGCCCGGGGAGCTGTTTTTT,CSARGATTRPGELFF
.,.,TRBJ1-1,TRBV9,TGTGCCAGCAGCGGGACAGTTAGCACTGAAGCTTTCTTT,CASSGTVSTEAFF
TRBD1,.,TRBJ1-5,TRBV7-9,TGTGCCAGCAGCTCAGAGGGGGCCGGCAATCAGCCCCAGCATTTT,CASSSEGAGNQPQHF
.,once,TRBJ1-2,TRBV28,TGTGCCAGCAGTTTCCGGAACTATGGCTACACCTTC,CASSFRNYGYTF
.,.,TRBJ1-1,TRBV3-1,TGTGCCAGCAGCCAAGACGACCCGGCGACTGAAGCTTTCTTT,CASSQDDPATEAFF
.,.,TRBJ2-7,TRBV14,TGTGCCAGCAGCCACCAGAGCTCCTACGAGCAGTACTTC,CASSHQSSYEQYF
TRBD1,.,TRBJ2-2,TRBV24-1,TGTGCCACCAGCCCCGCCCCTAGACAGGGACCCACCGGGGAGCTGTTTTTT,CATSPAPRQGPTGELFF
.,few,TRBJ2-7,TRBV7-9,TGTGCCAGCAGCTTAGAACAGGGATACGAGCAGTACTTC,CASSLEQGYEQYF
.,.,TRBJ2-5,TRBV27,TGTGCCAGCAGTCTACTCGCGGAGGATGGGGAGACCCAGTACTTC,CASSLLAEDGETQYF
TRBD2,.,TRBJ2-1,TRBV12-3/TRBV12-4,TGTGCCAGCAGTTTTGAAAGCGGGAAGGGCGATGAGCAGTTCTTC,CASSFESGKGDEQFF
.,.,TRBJ2-7,TRBV5-6,TGTGCCAGCAGCTCGGTAAACCTGAACGAGCAGTACTTC,CASSSVNLNEQYF
.,once,TRBJ1-3,TRBV29-1,TGCAGCGTTGCAGTTCCCAAGAACCTTGGCTCTGGAAACACCATATATTTT,CSVAVPKNLGSGNTIYF